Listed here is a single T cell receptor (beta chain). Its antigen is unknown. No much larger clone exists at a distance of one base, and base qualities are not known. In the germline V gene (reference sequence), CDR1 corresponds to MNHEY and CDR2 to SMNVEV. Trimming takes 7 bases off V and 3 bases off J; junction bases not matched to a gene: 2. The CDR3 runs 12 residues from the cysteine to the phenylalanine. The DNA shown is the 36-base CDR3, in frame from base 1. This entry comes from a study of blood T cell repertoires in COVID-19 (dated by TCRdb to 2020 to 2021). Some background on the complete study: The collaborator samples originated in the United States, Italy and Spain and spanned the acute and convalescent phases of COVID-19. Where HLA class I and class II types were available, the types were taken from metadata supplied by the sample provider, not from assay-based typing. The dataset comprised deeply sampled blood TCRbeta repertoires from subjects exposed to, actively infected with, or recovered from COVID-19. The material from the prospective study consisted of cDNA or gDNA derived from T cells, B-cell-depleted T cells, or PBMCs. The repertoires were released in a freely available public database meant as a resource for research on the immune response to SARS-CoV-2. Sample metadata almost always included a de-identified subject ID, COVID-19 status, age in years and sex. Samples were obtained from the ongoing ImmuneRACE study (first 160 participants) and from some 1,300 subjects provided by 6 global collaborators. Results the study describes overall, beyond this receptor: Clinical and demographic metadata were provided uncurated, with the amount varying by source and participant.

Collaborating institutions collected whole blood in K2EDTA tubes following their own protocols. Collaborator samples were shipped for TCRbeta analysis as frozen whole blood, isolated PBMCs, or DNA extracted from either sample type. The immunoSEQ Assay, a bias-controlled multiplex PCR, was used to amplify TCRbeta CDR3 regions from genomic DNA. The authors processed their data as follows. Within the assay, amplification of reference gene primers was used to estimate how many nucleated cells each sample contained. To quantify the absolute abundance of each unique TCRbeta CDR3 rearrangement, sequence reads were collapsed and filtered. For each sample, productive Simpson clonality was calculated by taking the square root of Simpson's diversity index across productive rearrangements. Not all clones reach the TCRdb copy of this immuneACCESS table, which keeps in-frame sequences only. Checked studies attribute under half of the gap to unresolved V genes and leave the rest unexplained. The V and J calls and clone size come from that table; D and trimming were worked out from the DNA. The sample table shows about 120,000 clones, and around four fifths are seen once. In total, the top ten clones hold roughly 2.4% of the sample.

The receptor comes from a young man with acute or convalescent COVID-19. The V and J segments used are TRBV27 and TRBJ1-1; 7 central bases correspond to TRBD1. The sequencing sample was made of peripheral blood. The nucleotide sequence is TGTGCCAGCAAGGGACAGTACACTGAAGCTTTCTTT. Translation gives CASKGQYTEAFF.